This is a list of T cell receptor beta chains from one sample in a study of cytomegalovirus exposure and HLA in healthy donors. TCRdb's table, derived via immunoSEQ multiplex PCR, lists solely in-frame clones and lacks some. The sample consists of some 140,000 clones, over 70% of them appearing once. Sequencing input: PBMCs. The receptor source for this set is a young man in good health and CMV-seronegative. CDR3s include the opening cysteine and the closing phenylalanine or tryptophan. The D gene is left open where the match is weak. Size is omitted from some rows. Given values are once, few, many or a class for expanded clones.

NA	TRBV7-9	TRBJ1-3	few	CASEDRQSGNTIYF	TGTGCCAGCGAGGACAGACAATCTGGAAACACCATATATTTT
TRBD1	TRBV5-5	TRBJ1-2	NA	CASGLTGNDYGYTF	TGTGCCAGCGGGCTGACAGGGAACGACTATGGCTACACCTTC
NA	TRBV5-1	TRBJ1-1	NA	CASSPVGALNTEAFF	TGCGCCAGCAGCCCCGTGGGGGCCCTGAACACTGAAGCTTTCTTT
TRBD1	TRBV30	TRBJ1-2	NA	CAYRGSYGYTF	TGTGCATACAGGGGTTCCTATGGCTACACCTTC
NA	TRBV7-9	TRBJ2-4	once	CASSSTGLLAKNIQYF	TGTGCCAGCAGCTCCACAGGGCTTCTAGCCAAAAACATTCAGTACTTC
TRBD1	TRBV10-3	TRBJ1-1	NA	CAISEKRDSTNTEAFF	TGTGCCATCAGTGAGAAAAGGGACAGCACGAACACTGAAGCTTTCTTT
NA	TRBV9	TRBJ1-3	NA	CASSAPRGPSSGNTIYF	TGTGCCAGCAGCGCACCCAGGGGCCCGTCCTCTGGAAACACCATATATTTT
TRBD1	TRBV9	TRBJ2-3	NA	CASSSAGGAFNTQYF	TGTGCCAGCAGCTCTGCAGGGGGCGCGTTCAATACGCAGTATTTT
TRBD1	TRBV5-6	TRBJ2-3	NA	CASTSLDRAGTDTQYF	TGTGCCAGCACCTCTTTGGACAGGGCGGGCACAGATACGCAGTATTTT
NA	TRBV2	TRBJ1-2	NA	CASSVPDGGRYGYTF	TGTGCCAGCAGTGTCCCGGACGGAGGAAGATATGGCTACACCTTC
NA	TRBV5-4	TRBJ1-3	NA	CASSEGVGNTIYF	TGTGCTAGCAGTGAAGGGGTTGGAAACACCATATATTTT
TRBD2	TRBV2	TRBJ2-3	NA	CASASGSTDTQYF	TGTGCCAGCGCTAGCGGGTCCACAGATACGCAGTATTTT
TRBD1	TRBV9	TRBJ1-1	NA	CASSSGTGVGAEAFF	TGTGCCAGCAGCTCAGGGACAGGGGTGGGGGCTGAAGCTTTCTTT
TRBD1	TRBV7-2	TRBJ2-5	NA	CASSQLGTVKETQYF	TGTGCCAGCAGCCAGCTCGGGACAGTTAAAGAGACCCAGTACTTC
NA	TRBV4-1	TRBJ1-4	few	CASWRGEGEKLFF	TGCGCCAGCTGGCGCGGGGAGGGTGAAAAACTGTTTTTT
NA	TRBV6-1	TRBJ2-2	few	CASSEGGDTGELFF	TGTGCCAGCAGTGAAGGGGGGGACACCGGGGAGCTGTTTTTT